This T cell receptor (beta chain) was sequenced for a study of cytomegalovirus exposure and HLA in healthy donors. Only in-frame clones appear in the TCRdb table, and some are missing; sequencing was by immunoSEQ multiplex PCR. The sample contains about 57,000 clones, 85% to 95% of which appear only once. Separate from the approximately 670-subject first cohort, the roughly 120-subject validation cohort was the one that the donors belonged to. For this clone: Its target is unknown.

Whole-study results and caveats: There were a few CMV-associated chains whose specificity for CMV antigens was confirmed in vitro.

V trimming: 3 bases; J trimming: 3 bases; junction bases outside the gene matches: 6. CDR1 is SGDLS, CDR2 YYNGEE, per germline. CDR3 length: 15 residues. The V gene is TRBV9, the J gene TRBJ1-1; TRBD1 matches at 9 bases. The source of this sequence is a woman between 18 and 29 years old in good health and CMV-seronegative. Sequencing was done on a sample of PBMCs. CDR3 in amino acids: CASSALQGAYTEAFF. CDR3 nucleotides: TGTGCCAGCAGCGCGTTACAGGGGGCGTACACTGAAGCTTTCTTT.